This T cell receptor (beta chain) is drawn from a study of shared clonotypes between healthy human individuals. Study overall: Samples came from a couple of female and three male donors aged 18 to 49.

Study-level points and caveats: Four donors shared approximately 5% of their naive CD4 clonotypes.

CDR1 and CDR2 (germline): MDHEN, SYDVKM. This CDR3 comprises 18 residues. The V and J ends lost 2 bases and 6 bases, in that order; junction bases with no gene match: 18. TCRdb keeps only in-frame clones here, not all; method: immunoSEQ multiplex PCR. The profile shows hundreds of thousands of clones, more than 70% of them singletons. This clone has a handful of counts. Its antigen is still unknown. The chain joins TRBV28 to TRBJ2-7; TRBD2 matches at 8 bases. This receptor was taken from a woman aged 30 to 39 in good health. The material sequenced was memory CD4+ T cells sorted from blood. Sample subset: CD45RA-negative fraction. This CDR3 reads CASSLPLAQRHRGGEQYF. The DNA of the CDR3 is TGTGCCAGCAGTTTACCTCTCGCCCAAAGACACCGGGGGGGCGAGCAGTACTTC.